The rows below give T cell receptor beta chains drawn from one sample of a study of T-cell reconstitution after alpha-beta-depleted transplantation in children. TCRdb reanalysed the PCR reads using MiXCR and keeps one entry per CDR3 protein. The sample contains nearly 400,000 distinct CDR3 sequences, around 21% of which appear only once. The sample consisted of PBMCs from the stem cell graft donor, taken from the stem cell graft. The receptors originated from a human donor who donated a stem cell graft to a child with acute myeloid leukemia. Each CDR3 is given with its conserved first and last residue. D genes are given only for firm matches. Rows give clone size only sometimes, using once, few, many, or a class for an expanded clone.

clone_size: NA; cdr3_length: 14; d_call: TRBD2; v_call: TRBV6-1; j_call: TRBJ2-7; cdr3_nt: TGTGCCAGCAGCCGACTACTAGCGGGGTACGAGCAGTACTTC; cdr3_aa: CASSRLLAGYEQYF
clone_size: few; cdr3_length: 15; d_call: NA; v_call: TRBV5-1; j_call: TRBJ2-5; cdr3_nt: TGCGCCAGCAGCTCTTCGGACGGGGGAGGTGAGACCCAGTACTTC; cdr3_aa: CASSSSDGGGETQYF
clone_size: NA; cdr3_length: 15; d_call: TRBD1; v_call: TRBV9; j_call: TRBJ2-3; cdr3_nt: TGTGCCAGCAGCGGGACAGGTCTCTTTACAGATACGCAGTATTTT; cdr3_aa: CASSGTGLFTDTQYF
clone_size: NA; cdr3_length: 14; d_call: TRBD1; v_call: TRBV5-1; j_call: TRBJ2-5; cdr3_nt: TGCGCCAGCAGCAAGGGACAGTTCCCAGAGACCCAGTACTTC; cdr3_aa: CASSKGQFPETQYF
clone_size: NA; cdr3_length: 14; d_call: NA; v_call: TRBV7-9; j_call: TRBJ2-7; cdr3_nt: TGTGCCAGCAGCGAGCGGGTGGGTACCTACGAGCAGTACTTC; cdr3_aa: CASSERVGTYEQYF
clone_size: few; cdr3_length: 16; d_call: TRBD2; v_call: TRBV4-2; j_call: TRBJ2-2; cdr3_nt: TGTGCCAGCAGCTCCCGACTAGCGGGAGTAACCGGGGAGCTGTTTTTT; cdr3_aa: CASSSRLAGVTGELFF
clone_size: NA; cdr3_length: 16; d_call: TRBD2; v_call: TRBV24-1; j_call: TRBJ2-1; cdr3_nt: TGTGCCACCAGTGATGCCGGACTAGCGGGATACAATGAGCAGTTCTTC; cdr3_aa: CATSDAGLAGYNEQFF
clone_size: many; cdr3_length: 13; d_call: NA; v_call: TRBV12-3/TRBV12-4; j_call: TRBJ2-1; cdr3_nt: TGTGCCAGCAGGCCGACTAGTGCCAATGAGCAGTTCTTC; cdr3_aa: CASRPTSANEQFF
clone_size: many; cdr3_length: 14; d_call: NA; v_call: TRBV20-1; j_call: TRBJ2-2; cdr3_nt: TGCAGTGCTTACAGGGTCTCGAACACCGGGGAGCTGTTTTTT; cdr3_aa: CSAYRVSNTGELFF
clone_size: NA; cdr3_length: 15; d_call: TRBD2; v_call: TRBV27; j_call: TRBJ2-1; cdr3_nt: TGTGCCAGCACCCCACTAGCGGGAGGGGCGAATGAGCAGTTCTTC; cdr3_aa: CASTPLAGGANEQFF
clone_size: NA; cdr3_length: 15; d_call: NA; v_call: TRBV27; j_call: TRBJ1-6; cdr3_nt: TGTGCCAGCAGGGGGGTGAGCGCCTATAATTCACCCCTCCACTTT; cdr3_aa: CASRGVSAYNSPLHF
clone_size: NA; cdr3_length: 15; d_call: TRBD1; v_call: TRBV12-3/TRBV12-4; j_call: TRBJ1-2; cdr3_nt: TGTGCCAGCAGTTTACAGGACAGGCCCGGCTATGGCTACACCTTC; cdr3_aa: CASSLQDRPGYGYTF
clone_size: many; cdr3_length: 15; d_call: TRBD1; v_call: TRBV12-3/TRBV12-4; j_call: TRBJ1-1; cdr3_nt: TGTGCCAGCAGTAGGGACAGCCAAATGAACACTGAAGCTTTCTTT; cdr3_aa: CASSRDSQMNTEAFF
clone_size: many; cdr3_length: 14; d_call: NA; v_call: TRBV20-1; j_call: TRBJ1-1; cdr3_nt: TGCAGTGCTAGAGAGGGGGCGGTTAAGGCTGAAGCTTTCTTT; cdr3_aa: CSAREGAVKAEAFF
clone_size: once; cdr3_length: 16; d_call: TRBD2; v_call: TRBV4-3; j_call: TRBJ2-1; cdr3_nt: TGCGCCAGCAGCGCGTTACTAGCGGGAGTCACCAATGAGCAGTTCTTC; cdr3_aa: CASSALLAGVTNEQFF
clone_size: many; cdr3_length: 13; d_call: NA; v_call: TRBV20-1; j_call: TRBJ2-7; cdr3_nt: TGCAGTGCTACCGACAGCCCTTCCTACGAGCAGTACTTC; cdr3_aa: CSATDSPSYEQYF
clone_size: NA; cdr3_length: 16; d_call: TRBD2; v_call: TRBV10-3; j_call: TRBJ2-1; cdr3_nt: TGTGCCATCAGTGAGGCCGGGACTAGCGGCCACAATGAGCAGTTCTTC; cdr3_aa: CAISEAGTSGHNEQFF
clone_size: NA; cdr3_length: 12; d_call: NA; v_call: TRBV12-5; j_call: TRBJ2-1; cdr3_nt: TGTGCTAGTGCTCCGACTAGTTTTTCTCTGTTCTTC; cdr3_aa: CASAPTSFSLFF
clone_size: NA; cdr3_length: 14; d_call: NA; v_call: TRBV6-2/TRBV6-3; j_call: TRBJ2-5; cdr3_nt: TGTGCCAGCAGCCGGTTATACCTCCAAGAGACCCAGTACTTT; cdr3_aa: CASSRLYLQETQYF
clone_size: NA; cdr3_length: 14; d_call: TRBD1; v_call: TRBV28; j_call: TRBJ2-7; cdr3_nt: TGTGCCAGCAGTTTGGGACAGGGTCACTACGAGCAGTACTTC; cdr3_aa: CASSLGQGHYEQYF
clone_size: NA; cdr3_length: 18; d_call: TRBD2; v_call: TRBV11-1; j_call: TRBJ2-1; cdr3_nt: TGTGCCAGCAGCCCCGCACGTACCGGGACTAGCGGGTCGGATGAGCAGTTCTTC; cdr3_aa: CASSPARTGTSGSDEQFF
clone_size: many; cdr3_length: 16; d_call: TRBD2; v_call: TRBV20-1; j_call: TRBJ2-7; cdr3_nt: TGCAGTGCTAGAATATTGCCGGGACTAGAGGCCTACGAGCAGTACTTC; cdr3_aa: CSARILPGLEAYEQYF
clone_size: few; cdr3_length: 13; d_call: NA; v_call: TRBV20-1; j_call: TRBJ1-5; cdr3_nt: TGCAGTGCTAGATTCGTAAACAATCAGCCCCAGCATTTT; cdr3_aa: CSARFVNNQPQHF
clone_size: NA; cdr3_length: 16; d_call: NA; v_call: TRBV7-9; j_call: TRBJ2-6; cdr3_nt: TGTGCCATTCAGAGGGGGGAACACTCTGGGGCCAACGTCCTGACTTTC; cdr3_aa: CAIQRGEHSGANVLTF
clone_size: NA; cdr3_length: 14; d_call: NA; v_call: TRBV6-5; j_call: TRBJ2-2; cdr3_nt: TGTGCCAGCAGTTATACGGGGTCCACCGGGGAGCTGTTTTTT; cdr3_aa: CASSYTGSTGELFF
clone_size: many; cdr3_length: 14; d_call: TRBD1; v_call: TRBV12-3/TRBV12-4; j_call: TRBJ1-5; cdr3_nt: TGTGCCAGTGACTTGACAGGGACTGATCAGCCCCAGCATTTT; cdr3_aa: CASDLTGTDQPQHF
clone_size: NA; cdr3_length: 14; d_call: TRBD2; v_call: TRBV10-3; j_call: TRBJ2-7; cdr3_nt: TGTGCCATCAGCTGGACTAGCGGGAGATCCGAGCAGTACTTC; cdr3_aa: CAISWTSGRSEQYF
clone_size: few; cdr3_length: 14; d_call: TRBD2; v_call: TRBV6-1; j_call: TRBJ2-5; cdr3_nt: TGTGCCAGCAGTGACGCACTAGCGTTGGAGACCCAGTACTTC; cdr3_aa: CASSDALALETQYF
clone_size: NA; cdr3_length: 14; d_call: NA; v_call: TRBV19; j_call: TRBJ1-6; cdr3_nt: TGTGCCAGTAGTATATCCGAACGCGATTCGCCCCTCCACTTT; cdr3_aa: CASSISERDSPLHF
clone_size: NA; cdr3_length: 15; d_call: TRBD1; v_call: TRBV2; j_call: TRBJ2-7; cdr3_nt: TGTGCCAGCAGCCTCGCCGGGACAGGGTTAAACGAGCAGTACTTC; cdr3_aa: CASSLAGTGLNEQYF
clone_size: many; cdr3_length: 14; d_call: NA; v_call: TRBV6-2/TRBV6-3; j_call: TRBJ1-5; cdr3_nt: TGTGCCAGCAGACTGGACAACAGCTATCTGCCCCAGCATTTT; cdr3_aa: CASRLDNSYLPQHF
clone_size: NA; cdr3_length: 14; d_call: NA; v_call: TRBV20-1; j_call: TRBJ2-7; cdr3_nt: TGCAGTGCTAGAGAAGGGGGGGAGGCCTACGAGCAGTACTTC; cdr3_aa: CSAREGGEAYEQYF
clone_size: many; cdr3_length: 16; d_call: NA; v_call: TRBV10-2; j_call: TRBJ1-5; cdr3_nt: TGCGCCAGCAACCCAAGGACAGACGGGAGCAATCAGCCCCAGCATTTT; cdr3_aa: CASNPRTDGSNQPQHF
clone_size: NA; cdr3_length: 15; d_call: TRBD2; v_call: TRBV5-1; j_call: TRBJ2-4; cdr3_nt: TGCGCCAGCAGCGCCCCGACTAGCTGGGGAAACATTCAGTACTTC; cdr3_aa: CASSAPTSWGNIQYF
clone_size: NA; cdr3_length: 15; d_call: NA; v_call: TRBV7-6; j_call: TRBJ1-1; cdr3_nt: TGTGCCAGCAGCCCCGCACGAGTAGGGAGGACTGAAGCTTTCTTT; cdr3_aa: CASSPARVGRTEAFF
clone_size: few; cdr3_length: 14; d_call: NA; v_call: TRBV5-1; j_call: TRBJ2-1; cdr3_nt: TGCGCCAGCAGCTTGACCCCGGACTACAATGAGCAGTTCTTC; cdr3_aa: CASSLTPDYNEQFF
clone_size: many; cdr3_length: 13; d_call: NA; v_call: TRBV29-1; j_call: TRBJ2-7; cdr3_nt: TGCAGCGCCTTAGGTGGGATGGGCTACGAGCAGTACTTC; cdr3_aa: CSALGGMGYEQYF
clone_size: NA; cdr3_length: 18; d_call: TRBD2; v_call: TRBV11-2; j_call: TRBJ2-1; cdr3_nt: TGTGCCAGCAGAACGGGGACTAGCGGGACGTTAACTTACAATGAGCAGTTCTTC; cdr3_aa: CASRTGTSGTLTYNEQFF
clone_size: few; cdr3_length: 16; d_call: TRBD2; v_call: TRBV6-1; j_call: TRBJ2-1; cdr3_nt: TGTGCCAGCAGCCCAGGGACTAGCGGGAGGTTCGATGAGCAGTTCTTC; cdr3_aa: CASSPGTSGRFDEQFF
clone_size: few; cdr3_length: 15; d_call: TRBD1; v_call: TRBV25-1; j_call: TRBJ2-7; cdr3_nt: TGTGCCAGCAGCCCCGCGGGACAGGGGGCGAGAGAGCAGTACTTC; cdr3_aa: CASSPAGQGAREQYF
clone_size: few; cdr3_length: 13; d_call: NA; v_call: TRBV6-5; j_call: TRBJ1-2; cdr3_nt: TGTGCCAGCAGTTACGGAGGGGTGGGTGGCTACACCTTC; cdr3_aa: CASSYGGVGGYTF
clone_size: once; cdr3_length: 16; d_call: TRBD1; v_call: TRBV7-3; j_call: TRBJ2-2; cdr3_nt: TGTGCCAGCAGCCGGGTCAAGGCAGGGGGAACCGGGGAGCTGTTTTTT; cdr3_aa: CASSRVKAGGTGELFF
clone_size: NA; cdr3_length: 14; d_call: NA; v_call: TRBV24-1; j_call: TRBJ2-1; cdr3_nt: TGTGCCACCAGTGATGCAGGAAGGGGCACTGAGCAGTTCTTC; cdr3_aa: CATSDAGRGTEQFF
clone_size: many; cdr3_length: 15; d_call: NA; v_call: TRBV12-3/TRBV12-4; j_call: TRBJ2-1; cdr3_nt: TGTGCCAGCAGCCGTAGCGGTACGCCCTACAATGAGCAGTTCTTC; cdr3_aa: CASSRSGTPYNEQFF
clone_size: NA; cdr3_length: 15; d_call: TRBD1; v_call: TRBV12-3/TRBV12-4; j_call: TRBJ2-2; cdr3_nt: TGTGCCAGCAGTTGGGCAGGGGGCACCGCCGGGGAGCTGTTTTTT; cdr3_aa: CASSWAGGTAGELFF
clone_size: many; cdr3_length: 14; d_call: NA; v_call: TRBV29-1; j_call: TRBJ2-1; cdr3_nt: TGCAGCGTTGGGGCCGGGACCTCCTACAATGAGCAGTTCTTC; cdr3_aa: CSVGAGTSYNEQFF
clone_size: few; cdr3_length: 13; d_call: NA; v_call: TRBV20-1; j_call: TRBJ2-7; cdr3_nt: TGCAGTTTCCCTAGGTCCGACTCCTACGAGCAGTACTTC; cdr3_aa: CSFPRSDSYEQYF
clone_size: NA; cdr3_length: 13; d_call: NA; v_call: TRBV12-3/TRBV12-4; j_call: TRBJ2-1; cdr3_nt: TGTGCCAGCAGTTTGACTAGTCCCGGTGAGCAGTTCTTC; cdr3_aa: CASSLTSPGEQFF
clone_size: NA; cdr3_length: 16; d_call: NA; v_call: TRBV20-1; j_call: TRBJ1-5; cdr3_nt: TGCAGTGCTAGAGACGCGGGGGCTAATAGCAATCAGCCCCAGCATTTT; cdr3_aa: CSARDAGANSNQPQHF
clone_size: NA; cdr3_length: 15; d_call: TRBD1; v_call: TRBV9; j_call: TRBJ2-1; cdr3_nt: TGTGCCAGCAGCCCCACTCAGGGGGTCCCCAATGAGCAGTTCTTC; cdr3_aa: CASSPTQGVPNEQFF
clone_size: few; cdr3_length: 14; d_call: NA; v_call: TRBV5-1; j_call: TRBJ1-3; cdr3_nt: TGCGCCAGCAGCTTGGAAGGGAATGGAAACACCATATATTTT; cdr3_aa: CASSLEGNGNTIYF
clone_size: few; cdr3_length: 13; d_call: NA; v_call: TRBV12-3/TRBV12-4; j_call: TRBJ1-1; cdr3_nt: TGTGCCAGCAGTTTTAATGCGGACACTGAAGCTTTCTTT; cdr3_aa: CASSFNADTEAFF
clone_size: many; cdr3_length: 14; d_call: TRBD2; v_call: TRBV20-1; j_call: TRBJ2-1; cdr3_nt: TGCAGTGCTAGAGATCTAGCGGGAGTGGTTGAGCAGTTCTTC; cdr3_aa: CSARDLAGVVEQFF
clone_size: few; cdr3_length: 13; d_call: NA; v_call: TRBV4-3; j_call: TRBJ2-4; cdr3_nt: TGCGCCAGCAGCCAAGAGGCGCTAAACATTCAGTACTTC; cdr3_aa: CASSQEALNIQYF
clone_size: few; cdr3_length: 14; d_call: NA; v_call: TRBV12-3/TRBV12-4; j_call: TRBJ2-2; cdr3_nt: TGTGCCAGCAGTTTAAAGCACGAGGGCGGGGAGCTGTTTTTT; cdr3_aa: CASSLKHEGGELFF
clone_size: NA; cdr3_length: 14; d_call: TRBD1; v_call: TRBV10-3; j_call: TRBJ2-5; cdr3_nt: TGTGCCATCAGCGAGGGACAGGGCGAGGAGACCCAGTACTTC; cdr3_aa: CAISEGQGEETQYF
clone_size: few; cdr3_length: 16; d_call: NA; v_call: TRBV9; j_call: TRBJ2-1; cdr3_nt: TGTGCCAGCAGCGTGGCGGACGGTCGGCCTCACAATGAGCAGTTCTTC; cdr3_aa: CASSVADGRPHNEQFF